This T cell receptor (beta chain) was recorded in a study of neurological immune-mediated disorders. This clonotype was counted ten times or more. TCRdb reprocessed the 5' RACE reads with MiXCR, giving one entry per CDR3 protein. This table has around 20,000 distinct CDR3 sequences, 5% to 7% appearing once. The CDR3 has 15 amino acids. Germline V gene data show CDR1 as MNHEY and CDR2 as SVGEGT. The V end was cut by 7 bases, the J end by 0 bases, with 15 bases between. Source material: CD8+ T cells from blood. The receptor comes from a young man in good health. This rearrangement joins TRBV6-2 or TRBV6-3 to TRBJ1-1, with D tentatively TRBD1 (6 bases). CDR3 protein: CASKRRGLMNTEAFF. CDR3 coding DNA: TGTGCCAGCAAGCGCAGGGGATTAATGAACACTGAAGCTTTCTTT.